This T cell receptor (beta chain) was captured by sequencing in a study of T-cell reconstitution after alpha-beta-depleted transplantation in children. Unique molecular identifiers featured in how the TCRbeta library was prepared. Each CDR3 protein gets one entry after TCRdb re-called the PCR reads with MiXCR. The sample shows approximately 490,000 distinct CDR3 sequences, around 13% of them seen only once. This clonotype occurred once. This CDR3 spans 16 amino acids. V shed 1 base, J shed 2 bases, and the junction held 3 bases outside the gene matches. Per germline, CDR1 LGHNA and CDR2 YSLEER. The genes are TRBV4-3 and TRBJ1-3, with 9 bases that match TRBD1. The sample here was PBMCs from the stem cell graft donor, taken from the stem cell graft. This TCR came from a human donor who donated a stem cell graft to a child with combined immunodeficiency. This chain's CDR3 is CASSQVWTGAGNTIYF. For the CDR3, the DNA is TGCGCCAGCAGCCAAGTTTGGACAGGGGCTGGAAACACCATATATTTT.